One sample yielded the 30 T cell receptor beta chains listed below, sequenced in a study of T cells in Graves' hyperthyroidism and ophthalmopathy. From RNA transcripts, TCR beta CDR3 regions were amplified. The TCR CDR3 first-round RT-PCR relied on the HTBI primer set. TCRdb passed the multiplex PCR reads through MiXCR, listing each CDR3 protein once. This table holds approximately 720,000 distinct CDR3 sequences, roughly 20% found once. Sequencing was carried out using blood. Receptors were obtained from a woman between 45 and 60 years old with Graves' hyperthyroidism that later progressed to Graves' ophthalmopathy.

Ten or more counts support this clonotype. The genes are TRBV11-2 and TRBJ2-3; TRBD1 might be the D (6 bases). CDR3 length: 13 residues. V gave up 5 bases and J gave up 5 bases, with 11 bases separating them. Germline CDR1 SGHAT, CDR2 FQNNGV. CDR3 sequence (DNA): TGTGCCAGCAGCAACTACAGGGAAGATACGCAGTATTTT. It codes for CASSNYREDTQYF.

The chain links TRBV13 to TRBJ2-2, with D possibly matching TRBD1 (7 bases). The CDR3 sequence is 16 residues long. Germline loops: CDR1 PRHDT, CDR2 FYEKMQ (reference sequence). V was cut by 5 bases and J by 0 bases, with 13 bases left in between. DNA of the CDR3: TGTGCCAGCAGCGGGCGGGACAGCGCGAACACCGGGGAGCTGTTTTTT. This sequence encodes CASSGRDSANTGELFF.

This clonotype came up many times. The gene calls are TRBV20-1 and TRBJ2-3; the match to TRBD2 covers 10 bases. The germline gives CDR1 DFQATT, CDR2 SNEGSKA (reference sequence). The CDR3 has 16 amino acids. V trimming: 5 bases; J trimming: 5 bases; junction bases outside the gene matches: 13. The CDR3 DNA is TGCAGTGCTGGGGGGGAGCGGGGGGGCCTTGGAGATACGCAGTATTTT. Translated: CSAGGERGGLGDTQYF.

This clonotype was seen a handful of times. The chain links TRBV6-1 to TRBJ1-2; D possibly corresponds to TRBD1 (6 bases). Looked up from germline, CDR1 is MNHNS and CDR2 is SASEGT. The CDR3 has 15 residues. Between the trimmed V and J ends, which lost 6 bases and 2 bases, there was a span of 16 bases. The CDR3 region is CASRDRGGGNYGYTF. The CDR3 nucleotides are TGTGCCAGCAGGGACCGAGGGGGGGGGAACTATGGCTACACCTTC.

The chain joins TRBV18 to TRBJ1-2; possibly TRBD1 for D (6 bases). There are 14 residues in the CDR3. Trimming took 6 bases from V and 4 from J, leaving 15 bases between them. Germline V gene sequence: CDR1 KGHSH, CDR2 LQKENI. Written as DNA, the CDR3 is TGTGCCAGCTCCCCGGACGGGGGCGGCTATGGCTACACCTTC. Translation gives CASSPDGGGYGYTF.

This clonotype was detected many times. V and J are TRBV6-2 or TRBV6-3 and TRBJ2-5; a possible D gene is TRBD1 (6 bases). CDR1 and CDR2 from the germline V gene are MNHEY and SVGEGT. Deletions cut 6 bases from V and 4 bases from J, with 18 bases between. The CDR3 runs to 15 residues. Here the CDR3 reads CASSYENRVTETQYF. CDR3 in DNA: TGTGCCAGCAGCTACGAAAACAGGGTTACAGAGACCCAGTACTTC.

This clonotype came up many times. The junction departs from germline at one end; a sequencing error may be responsible. The J gene is TRBJ2-5, the V gene TRBV20-1, with 9 positions matching TRBD1. CDR3 length: 13 residues. CDR1 is DFQATT and CDR2 is SNEGSKA in the germline V gene (reference sequence). DNA for the CDR3: TGCAGTGTTAGAACAGGGGGCCAGGAGACCCAGTACTTC. It translates to CSVRTGGQETQYF.

This clonotype was found many times. This chain joins TRBV9 and TRBJ2-2, with no clear D. V lost 3 bases and J 8 bases, leaving 5 bases between the germline ends. Germline V CDR1 and CDR2: SGDLS, YYNGEE. This CDR3 is 11 amino acids long. CDR3 nucleotides: TGTGCCAGCAGCGCCGTAGGGGAGCTGTTTTTT. Translated, it gives CASSAVGELFF.

V gene TRBV5-1 combines with J gene TRBJ1-2; possible D gene TRBD1, 5 bases. In germline, CDR1 is SGHRS, CDR2 YFSETQ. The CDR3 has 13 amino acids. Trimming shortened V by 4 bases and J by 6 bases, and 13 bases separated the two germline ends. DNA of the CDR3: TGCGCCAGCAGCCCATCTTCGGGGGATGGCTACACCTTC. As protein: CASSPSSGDGYTF.

This clonotype was seen a few times. V usage is TRBV19 and J usage is TRBJ1-2, with D possibly being TRBD1 (6 bases). Germline-derived CDR1 and CDR2 are LNHDA and SQIVND (reference sequence). The ends were cut back, 7 bases at V and 6 bases at J, with 18 bases in the middle. The CDR3 contains 14 residues. CDR3 residues: CASTSLGAGDGYTF. The CDR3 DNA follows: TGTGCCAGTACCTCCCTGGGGGCAGGGGATGGCTACACCTTC.

This clonotype was counted at least ten times. The chain joins TRBV6-2 or TRBV6-3 to TRBJ2-7, with D perhaps being TRBD1 or TRBD2 (6 bases each). Trimming stripped 6 bases from V and 5 bases from J, with 17 bases between. Per the germline V gene, CDR1 is MNHEY and CDR2 is SVGEGT. The CDR3 is made up of 14 amino acids. The CDR3 spells CASRPSIGGNEQYF. The DNA for the CDR3 is TGTGCCAGCAGACCAAGTATAGGGGGGAACGAGCAGTACTTC.

This clonotype was seen repeatedly, ten times or more. The chain uses TRBV11-3 and TRBJ2-3; D may be TRBD1 (5 bases). Between the trimmed V and J ends, which lost 2 bases and 1 base, there was a span of 13 bases. The CDR3 is 16 residues long. CDR1 is SGHNT and CDR2 is YENEEA in the germline V gene. CDR3 sequence: CASSLSPPRGTDTQYF. The CDR3 bases are TGTGCCAGCAGCTTATCCCCTCCCAGGGGCACAGATACGCAGTATTTT.

The chain recombines TRBV13 with TRBJ1-6, with D possibly TRBD1 on 5 matching bases. This CDR3 has 16 amino acids. Germline values: CDR1 PRHDT, CDR2 FYEKMQ (reference sequence). V was clipped by 2 bases and J by 6 bases, with 14 bases between them. The CDR3 coding sequence is TGTGCCAGCAGCTTACAGGGCGCCGGGATTAATTCACCCCTCCACTTT. It specifies CASSLQGAGINSPLHF.

This clonotype was picked up a small number of times. This chain connects TRBV14 to TRBJ2-7, with a tentative D call TRBD1 (7 bases). CDR3 length equals 14 residues. V shed 3 bases and J shed 9 bases, with 18 bases lying between them. Germline V gene sequence: CDR1 SGHDN, CDR2 FVKESK. The CDR3 loop is CASSQQGDFRVQYF. The CDR3 nucleotides are TGTGCCAGCAGCCAGCAGGGGGACTTCAGGGTGCAGTACTTC.

This clonotype was recorded only once. The chain employs TRBV5-5 and TRBJ1-1; the match to TRBD1 covers 8 bases. Germline V gene sequence: CDR1 SGHKS, CDR2 YYEKEE (reference sequence). V was clipped by 4 bases and J by 3 bases; unmatched bases: 5. The CDR3 totals 14 residues. The CDR3, as DNA: TGTGCCAGCAGCAAATACAGGGGGGACACTGAAGCTTTCTTT. Its protein product is CASSKYRGDTEAFF. The variable domain in full, completed from reference TRBV5-5 and TRBJ1-1, reads DAGVTQSPTHLIKTRGQQVTLRCSPISGHKSVSWYQQVLGQGPQFIFQYYEKEERGRGNFPDRFSARQFPNYSSELNVNALLLGDSALYLCASSKYRGDTEAFFGQGTRLTVV.

J is TRBJ1-1 and V is TRBV20-1; D is possibly TRBD1 (5 bases). V lost 6 bases and J lost 3, with 14 bases in between. This CDR3 contains 13 residues. The germline V gene has CDR1 DFQATT and CDR2 SNEGSKA (reference sequence). CDR3 DNA sequence: TGCAGTGCCCCAAGACAGCCAGACACTGAAGCTTTCTTT. As protein: CSAPRQPDTEAFF.

This clonotype was counted between two and nine times. V gene TRBV3-1 combines with J gene TRBJ1-5, with D possibly matching TRBD1 (5 bases). The germline V gene encodes CDR1 LGHDT and CDR2 YNNKEL (reference sequence). The CDR3 is 15 residues long. Trimming took off 0 bases at V and 7 bases at J, with 13 bases between the two ends. The CDR3 nucleotides are TGTGCCAGCAGCCAAGACCCCCAGGGCATCCAGCCCCAGCATTTT. Protein sequence: CASSQDPQGIQPQHF.

This clonotype appeared many times. The rearrangement uses TRBV5-1 and TRBJ2-5, with 12 bases matching TRBD2. The J segment lost 2 bases and the V segment lost 6 bases, leaving 5 bases of the junction unmatched. Per the germline V gene, CDR1 is SGHRS and CDR2 is YFSETQ. The CDR3 runs to 15 residues. The CDR3 spells CASMTSGGRQETQYF. In DNA, the CDR3 is TGCGCCAGCATGACTAGCGGGGGAAGACAAGAGACCCAGTACTTC.

This clonotype was counted at least ten times. V is TRBV3-1 and J is TRBJ1-1, with D possibly TRBD1 on 6 matching bases. The CDR3 loop spans 18 amino acids. The germline V and J ends were trimmed by 1 base and 2 bases, with 20 bases remaining between them. Germline loops: CDR1 LGHDT, CDR2 YNNKEL (reference sequence). The CDR3 region is CASSQVDASGTLNTEAFF. The CDR3 DNA reads TGTGCCAGCAGCCAAGTTGACGCCTCCGGGACACTAAACACTGAAGCTTTCTTT.

This rearrangement joins TRBV12-3 or TRBV12-4 to TRBJ2-1; perhaps TRBD2 as D (6 bases). V lost 3 bases and J lost 10, with 10 bases in between. The CDR3 loop spans 12 amino acids. The CDR3 spells CASSFRELEQFF. CDR3 coding DNA: TGTGCCAGCAGTTTTCGGGAGCTGGAGCAGTTCTTC.

This clonotype came up a few times. V usage is TRBV5-1 and J usage is TRBJ1-1; 9 bases are shared with TRBD1. CDR3 length: 19 residues. The V segment lost 0 bases and the J segment 0 bases; nucleotides outside the gene matches: 12. Germline V gene lookup returns CDR1 SGHRS and CDR2 YFSETQ. In DNA, the CDR3 is TGCGCCAGCAGCTTGGGAGGGACAGGGCTTAAACCAATGAACACTGAAGCTTTCTTT. This translates into CASSLGGTGLKPMNTEAFF.

In DNA form, the CDR3 reads TGTGCCAGCAACACGAACACATTCCTCGGGGAGCTGTTTTTT. It codes for CASNTNTFLGELFF. This chain joins TRBV6-1 and TRBJ2-2; D is uncertain. The CDR3 runs 14 residues. Germline V gene sequence: CDR1 MNHNS, CDR2 SASEGT. Trimming shortened V by 7 bases and J by 7 bases, and 16 bases separated the two germline ends.

This clonotype has at least ten counts. The genes are TRBV3-1 and TRBJ1-1; D is undetermined. Germline values: CDR1 LGHDT, CDR2 YNNKEL (reference sequence). The CDR3 has 15 residues. Trimming left V 0 bases short and J 3 bases short, with 11 bases between. CDR3 residues: CASSQERSRDTEAFF. The CDR3 DNA is TGTGCCAGCAGCCAAGAAAGATCTAGGGACACTGAAGCTTTCTTT.

V usage is TRBV7-9 and J usage is TRBJ1-1, with D possibly TRBD1 on 5 matching bases. Trimming took 5 bases from V and 14 from J, leaving 21 bases between them. The germline V gene encodes CDR1 SEHNR and CDR2 FQNEAQ (reference sequence). This CDR3 is built from 13 residues. DNA of the CDR3: TGTGCCAGCAGCCCGATATTGGGGACGGGGGTCTTCTTT. Translating gives CASSPILGTGVFF.

This clonotype showed up just a few times. Written as DNA, the CDR3 is TGTGCCATCAGTCCCCGGGGAGCCTCCTACGAGCAGTACTTC. Translated: CAISPRGASYEQYF. V usage is TRBV10-3 and J usage is TRBJ2-7; the D gene is possibly TRBD2 (5 bases). Germline V CDR1 and CDR2: ENHRY, SYGVKD. This CDR3 comprises 14 residues. The ends were cut back, 5 bases at V and 0 bases at J, with 11 bases in the middle.

This clonotype occurred many times. The chain couples TRBV2 to TRBJ2-5; 8 bases agree with TRBD2. This CDR3 contains 15 residues. Looked up from germline, CDR1 is SNHLY and CDR2 is FYNNEI. V was clipped by 3 bases and J by 7 bases; unmatched bases: 10. In nucleotides, the CDR3 is TGTGCCAGCAGTGAGAAGCGGGGGATACCGCGGACCCAGTACTTC. Its translation is CASSEKRGIPRTQYF.

This clonotype was observed at least ten times. The chain carries TRBV5-1 and TRBJ1-2; TRBD1 matches 10 bases. The V gene end was trimmed by 3 bases and the J gene end by 5 bases; junction bases not matched to a gene: 13. The CDR3 covers 17 residues. Germline CDR1 reads SGHRS; CDR2 reads YFSETQ. In nucleotides, the CDR3 is TGCGCCAGCAGCTCAACCCGGGACAGGGGAACTTCTTATGGCTACACCTTC. It is translated as CASSSTRDRGTSYGYTF. The full variable domain, completed using reference TRBV5-1 and TRBJ1-2, is KAGVTQTPRYLIKTRGQQVTLSCSPISGHRSVSWYQQTPGQGLQFLFEYFSETQRNKGNFPGRFSGRQFSNSRSEMNVSTLELGDSALYLCASSSTRDRGTSYGYTFGSGTRLTVV.

This clonotype was observed a handful of times. The chain joins TRBV7-6 to TRBJ2-1; TRBD1 matches 9 bases. The CDR3 loop spans 16 amino acids. Germline loops: CDR1 SGHVS, CDR2 FNYEAQ. V lost 1 base to trimming and J lost 7 bases; unmatched junction nucleotides: 8. CDR3 protein: CASSLGTGAARNEQFF. The CDR3 region has the DNA TGTGCCAGCAGCTTAGGGACAGGGGCAGCGAGGAATGAGCAGTTCTTC. The full variable domain, with the rest looked up from reference TRBV7-6 and TRBJ2-1, is GAGVSQSPRYKVTKRGQDVALRCDPISGHVSLYWYRQALGQGPEFLTYFNYEAQQDKSGLPNDRFSAERPEGSISTLTIQRTEQRDSAMYRCASSLGTGAARNEQFFGPGTRLTVL.

Comment on this clonotype: A much larger clone differs by one base, so this may be a read error. The CDR3 protein is CASSRNRKSNEQFF. DNA for the CDR3: TGTGCCAGCAGCCGAAATCGGAAAAGCAATGAGCAGTTCTTC. V and J are TRBV7-8 and TRBJ2-1; D remains unclear. Between the trimmed V and J ends, which lost 5 bases and 6 bases, there was a span of 14 bases. CDR1 and CDR2 from the germline V gene are SGHVS and FQNEAQ. CDR3 length: 14 amino acids.

The chain recombines TRBV19 with TRBJ2-5; the D gene is possibly TRBD2 (6 bases). With 3 bases removed from V and 1 base from J, the gap between germline ends came to 12 bases. The CDR3 covers 15 residues. Looked up from germline, CDR1 is LNHDA and CDR2 is SQIVND (reference sequence). DNA of the CDR3: TGTGCCAGTAGTATTGGCGGGGTCCTCCAAGAGACCCAGTACTTC. Amino acid sequence: CASSIGGVLQETQYF.